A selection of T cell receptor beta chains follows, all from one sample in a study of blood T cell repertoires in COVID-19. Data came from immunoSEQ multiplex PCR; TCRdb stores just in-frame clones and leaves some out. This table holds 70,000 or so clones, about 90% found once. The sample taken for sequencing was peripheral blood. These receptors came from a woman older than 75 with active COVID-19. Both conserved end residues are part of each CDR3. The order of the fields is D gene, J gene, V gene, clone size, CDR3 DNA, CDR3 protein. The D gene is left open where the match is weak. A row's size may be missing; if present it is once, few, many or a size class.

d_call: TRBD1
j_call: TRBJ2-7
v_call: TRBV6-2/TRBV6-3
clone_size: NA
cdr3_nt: TGTGCCAGCAGTTACTCCCCGGGACAGGGGAGCGGGGCCCTGTCCTACGAGCAGTACTTC
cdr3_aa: CASSYSPGQGSGALSYEQYF

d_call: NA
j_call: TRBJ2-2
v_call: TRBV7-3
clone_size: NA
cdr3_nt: TGTGCCAGCAGCTCTTCAGGAATCTCCGGGGAGCTGTTTTTT
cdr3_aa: CASSSSGISGELFF

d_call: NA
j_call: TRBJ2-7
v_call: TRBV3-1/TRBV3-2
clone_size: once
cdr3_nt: TGTGCCAGCAGCCAAGATCGAGGGGGTATGGACTACGAGCAGTACTTC
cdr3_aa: CASSQDRGGMDYEQYF

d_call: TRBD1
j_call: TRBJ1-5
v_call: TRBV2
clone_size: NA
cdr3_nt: TGTGCCACCGCTGGCCAGGGGGTCGGTCAGCCCCAGCATTTT
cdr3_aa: CATAGQGVGQPQHF

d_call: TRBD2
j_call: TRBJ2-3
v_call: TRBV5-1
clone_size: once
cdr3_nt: TGCGCCAGCAGCCAAGGACTAGCGGGCACAGATACGCAGTATTTT
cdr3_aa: CASSQGLAGTDTQYF

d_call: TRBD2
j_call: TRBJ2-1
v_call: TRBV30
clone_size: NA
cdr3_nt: TGTGCCTGGAGTATAACTAGCGGGGCCTACAATGAGCAGTTCTTC
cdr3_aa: CAWSITSGAYNEQFF

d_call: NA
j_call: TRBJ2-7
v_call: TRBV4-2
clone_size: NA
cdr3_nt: TGTGCCAGCAGCCAAGATCCCCGGGGCTACGAGCAGTACTTC
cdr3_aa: CASSQDPRGYEQYF

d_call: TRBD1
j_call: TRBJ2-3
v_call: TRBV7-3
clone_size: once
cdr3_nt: TGTGCCAGCAGCTTAAAGGGACAGGGGGTCACTAGCACAGATACGCAGTATTTT
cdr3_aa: CASSLKGQGVTSTDTQYF

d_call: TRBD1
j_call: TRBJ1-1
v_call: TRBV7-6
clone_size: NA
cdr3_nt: TGTGCCAGCAGCTCTATAAGGAATGGACAGGTAGCTTTCTTT
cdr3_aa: CASSSIRNGQVAFF

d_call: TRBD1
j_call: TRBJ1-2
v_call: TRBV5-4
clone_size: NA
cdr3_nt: TGTGCCAGCAGCTTGGGGACAGGGTATGGCTACACCTTC
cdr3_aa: CASSLGTGYGYTF

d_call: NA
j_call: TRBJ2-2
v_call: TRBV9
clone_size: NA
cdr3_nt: TGTGCCAGCAGCCGGGACACCGGGGAGCTGTTTTTT
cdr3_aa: CASSRDTGELFF

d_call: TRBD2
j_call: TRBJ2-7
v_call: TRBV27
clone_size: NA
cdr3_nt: TGTGCCAGCAGTCCACGGACTAGCGGGAGCGACGAGCAGTACTTC
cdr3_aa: CASSPRTSGSDEQYF

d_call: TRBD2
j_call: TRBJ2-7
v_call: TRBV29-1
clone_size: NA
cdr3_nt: TGCAGCGTTAGGGCTAGCGGCTACGAGCAGTACTTC
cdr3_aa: CSVRASGYEQYF

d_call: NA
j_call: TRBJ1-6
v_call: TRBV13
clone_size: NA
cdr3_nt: TGTGCCAGCAGCCTTGGGTCCCTCACCGACGTCGACTTGTATTCACCCCTCCACTTT
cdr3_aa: CASSLGSLTDVDLYSPLHF

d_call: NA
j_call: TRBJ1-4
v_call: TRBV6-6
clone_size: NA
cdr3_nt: TGTGCCAGCAGTTACCGGGGGGCTGAAAAACTGTTTTTT
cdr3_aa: CASSYRGAEKLFF

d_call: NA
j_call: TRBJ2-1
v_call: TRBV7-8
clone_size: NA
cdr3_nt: TGTGCCAGCACCACCCTCGCGGGACCCTACAATGAGCAGTTCTTC
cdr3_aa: CASTTLAGPYNEQFF

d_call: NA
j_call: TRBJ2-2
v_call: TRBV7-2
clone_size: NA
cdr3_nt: TGTGCCAGCAGCCCGGAGGGTGGGCTAGTGGGGAGGGAGCTGTTTTTT
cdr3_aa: CASSPEGGLVGRELFF

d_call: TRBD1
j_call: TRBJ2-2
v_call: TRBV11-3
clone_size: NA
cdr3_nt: TGTGCCAGCAGTCGGGACAGGGTGAACACCGGGGAGCTGTTTTTT
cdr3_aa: CASSRDRVNTGELFF

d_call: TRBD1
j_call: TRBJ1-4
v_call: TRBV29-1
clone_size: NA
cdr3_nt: TGCAGCGCCAGAATCGGACAGGGGAGATTCCTTGGCGAAAAACTGTTTTTT
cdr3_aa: CSARIGQGRFLGEKLFF

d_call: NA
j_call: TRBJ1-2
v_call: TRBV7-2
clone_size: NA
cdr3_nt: TGTGCCAGCAGCCCCCGGGGGGATTCGTTTGGCTACACCTTC
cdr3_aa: CASSPRGDSFGYTF

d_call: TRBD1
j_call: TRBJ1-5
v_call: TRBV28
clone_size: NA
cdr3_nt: TGTGCCAGCAGAACAAAAGGACAGGGGGGCAATCAGCCCCAGCATTTT
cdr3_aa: CASRTKGQGGNQPQHF

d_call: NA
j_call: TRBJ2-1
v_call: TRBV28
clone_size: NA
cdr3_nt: TGTGCCAGCAGTTCCAGACTAGAAGGTGAGCAGTTCTTC
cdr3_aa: CASSSRLEGEQFF

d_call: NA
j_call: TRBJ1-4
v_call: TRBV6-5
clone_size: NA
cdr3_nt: TGTGCCAGCCGGCCCGGAGTTGGTGAAAAACTGTTTTTT
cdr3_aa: CASRPGVGEKLFF

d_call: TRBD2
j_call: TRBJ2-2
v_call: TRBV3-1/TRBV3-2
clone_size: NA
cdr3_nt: TGTGCCAGCAGCCCGGGAGGATCAGGTAACACCGGGGAGCTGTTTTTT
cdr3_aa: CASSPGGSGNTGELFF

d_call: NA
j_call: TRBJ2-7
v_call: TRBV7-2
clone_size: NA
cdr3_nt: TGTGCCAGCAGCCCCACCCATCAGGCAGGACTTTCGACCGAGCAGTACTTC
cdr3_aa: CASSPTHQAGLSTEQYF

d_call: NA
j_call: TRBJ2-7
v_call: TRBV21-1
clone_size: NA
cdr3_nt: TGTGCCAGCAGCAAAGAAGGTAAACGGCGAACTATTACCTACGAGCAGTACTTC
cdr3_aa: CASSKEGKRRTITYEQYF

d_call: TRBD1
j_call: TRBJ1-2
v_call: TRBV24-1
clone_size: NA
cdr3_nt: TGTGCCACCAGTGGTTCACAGGGGGCGCCTGGCTACACCTTC
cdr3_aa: CATSGSQGAPGYTF

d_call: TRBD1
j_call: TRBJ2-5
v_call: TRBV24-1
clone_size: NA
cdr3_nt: TGTGCCACCAGTGACCCTGGGACAGAATACCTACAAGAGACCCAGTACTTC
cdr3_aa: CATSDPGTEYLQETQYF

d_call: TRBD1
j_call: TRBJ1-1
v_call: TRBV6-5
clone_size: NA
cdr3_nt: TGTGCCAGCAGTTACGGACAGGCGGCTTTCTTT
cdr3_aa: CASSYGQAAFF

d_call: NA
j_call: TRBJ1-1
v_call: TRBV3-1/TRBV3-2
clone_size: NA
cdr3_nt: TGTGCCAGCAGCCAAGGAGGGGACATCTACACTGAAGCTTTCTTT
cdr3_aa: CASSQGGDIYTEAFF

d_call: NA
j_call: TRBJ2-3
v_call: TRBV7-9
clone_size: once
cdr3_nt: TGTGCCATCGATACGGGAAGCACAGATACGCAGTATTTT
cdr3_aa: CAIDTGSTDTQYF

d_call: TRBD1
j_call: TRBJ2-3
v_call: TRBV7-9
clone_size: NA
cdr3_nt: TGTGCCAGCAGCTTAGTTGGCAGGGGGCGAGATACGCAGTATTTT
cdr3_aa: CASSLVGRGRDTQYF

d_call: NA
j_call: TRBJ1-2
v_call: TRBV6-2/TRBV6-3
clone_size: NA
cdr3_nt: TGTGCCAGCAGCCCGTCGAGAAACTATGGCTACACCTTC
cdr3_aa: CASSPSRNYGYTF

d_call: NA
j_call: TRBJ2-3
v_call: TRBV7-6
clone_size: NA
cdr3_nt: TGTGCCAGCAGCATCCGACTAGGGGCAGCAGATACGCAGTATTTT
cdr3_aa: CASSIRLGAADTQYF

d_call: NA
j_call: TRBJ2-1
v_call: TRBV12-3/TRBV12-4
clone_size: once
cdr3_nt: TGTGCCAGCAGTCCCCCATTGGGGCAGGAGCAGTTCTTC
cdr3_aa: CASSPPLGQEQFF

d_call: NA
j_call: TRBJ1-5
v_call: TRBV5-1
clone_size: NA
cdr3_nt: TGCGCCAGCAGCTTATCAGGGCAGGGATATTCGACCCAGCATTTT
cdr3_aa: CASSLSGQGYSTQHF

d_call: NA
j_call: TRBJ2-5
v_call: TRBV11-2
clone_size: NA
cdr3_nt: TGTGCCAGCAGCTTATCAGGCCAAGAGACCCAGTACTTC
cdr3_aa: CASSLSGQETQYF

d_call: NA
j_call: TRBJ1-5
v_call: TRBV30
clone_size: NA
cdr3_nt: TGTGCCTGGAGTGTACGGGGGGGACCGGAATTCAGTCAGCCCCAGCATTTT
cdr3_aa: CAWSVRGGPEFSQPQHF

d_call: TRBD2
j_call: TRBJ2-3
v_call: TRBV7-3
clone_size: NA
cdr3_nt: TGTGCCAGCAGCTCCCCGACTAGCGGGGGAGATACGCAGTATTTT
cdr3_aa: CASSSPTSGGDTQYF

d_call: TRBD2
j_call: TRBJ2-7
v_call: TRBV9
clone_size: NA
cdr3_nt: TGTGCCAGCAGCGTAGTGGCTAGCGGGAGTAGCGAGCAGTACTTC
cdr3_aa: CASSVVASGSSEQYF

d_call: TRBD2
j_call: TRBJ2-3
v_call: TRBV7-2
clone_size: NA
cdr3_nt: TGTGCCAGCAGCCCCCGGGGAGCGGGAGGGCCGAGCACAGATACGCAGTATTTT
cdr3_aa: CASSPRGAGGPSTDTQYF

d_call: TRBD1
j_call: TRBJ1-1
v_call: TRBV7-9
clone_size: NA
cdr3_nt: TGTGCCAGCAGCCACTTAGGGCGGACAGGGGTTGCCCCACACGAAGCTTTCTTT
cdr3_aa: CASSHLGRTGVAPHEAFF

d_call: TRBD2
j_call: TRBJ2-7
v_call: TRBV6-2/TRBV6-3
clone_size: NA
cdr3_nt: TGTGCCAGCAGACCTTGGACTAGCGGGAGCAGCTACTACGAGCAGTACTTC
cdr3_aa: CASRPWTSGSSYYEQYF

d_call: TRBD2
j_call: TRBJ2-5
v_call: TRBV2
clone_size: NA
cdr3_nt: TGTGCCAGCAGTCCCGGGGGGGGCGAGACCCAGTACTTC
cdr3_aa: CASSPGGGETQYF

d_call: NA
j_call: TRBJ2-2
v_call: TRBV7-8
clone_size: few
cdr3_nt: TGTGCCAGCAGCTCCAAATCGGGAAACACCGGGGAGCTGTTTTTT
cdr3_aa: CASSSKSGNTGELFF

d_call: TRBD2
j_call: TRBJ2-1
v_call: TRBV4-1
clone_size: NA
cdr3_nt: TGCGCCAGTGCCGGGCTAGCGGGAGCTGGTGAGCAGTTCTTC
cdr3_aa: CASAGLAGAGEQFF

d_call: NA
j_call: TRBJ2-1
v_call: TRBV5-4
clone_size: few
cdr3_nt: TGTGCCAGCAGCTTGAGGGGGAGCTCCTACAATGAGCAGTTCTTC
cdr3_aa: CASSLRGSSYNEQFF